The 32 T cell receptor beta chains presented below share a single source sample, sequenced in a study of T cell clusters in autoimmune cytopenias. Multiplex touch-down PCR amplified TRB using TRB-A and TRB-B pools in one tube. Each CDR3 protein gets one entry in TCRdb, which reprocessed the multiplex PCR reads and gives no DNA. The sample totals around 6,000 distinct CDR3 sequences. Each sample's input was approximately 0.25 ug genomic DNA, 30,000 to 45,000 genome equivalents. The sample was also reused in another study, on T cell repertoires in aging, cancer and after chemotherapy.

Sequenced sample: peripheral blood. Receptor source: a human donor in good health.

The chain has TRBV6-5 and TRBJ2-7; TCRdb designates TRBD1, a call that cannot be tested without DNA. CDR1 is MNHEY, CDR2 SVGAGI, per germline. The CDR3 totals 15 residues. CDR3 amino acids: CASSYSGTPSYEQYF.

V gene TRBV13 combines with J gene TRBJ2-1; TCRdb lists TRBD1, though no DNA is available to test this call. The CDR3 sequence is 16 residues long. Germline V gives CDR1 PRHDT, CDR2 FYEKMQ (reference sequence). The chain's CDR3 is CASSDRQGIFYNEQFF.

This clonotype ranks as medium-sized in terms of frequency. This chain joins TRBV6-5 and TRBJ2-7; without DNA, the TCRdb call of TRBD1 cannot be checked. This CDR3 is built from 11 residues. The germline V gene encodes CDR1 MNHEY and CDR2 SVGAGI. CDR3 sequence reads: CASGDRGEQYF.

In terms of frequency, this clonotype is medium-sized. CDR3 sequence: CASKPTGAGYTF. The chain has TRBV6-6 and TRBJ1-2; TCRdb's assignment of TRBD1 cannot be checked, as there is no DNA. This CDR3 is built from 12 residues. From germline, CDR1 is MNHNY and CDR2 SVGAGI (reference sequence).

Judged by frequency, this clonotype is medium-sized. J is TRBJ1-3 and V is TRBV5-6; without DNA, the TCRdb call of TRBD1 cannot be checked. Germline CDR1 is SGHDT and CDR2 is YYEEEE. The length of the CDR3 is 14 residues. The CDR3 loop reads CASSITGSGNTIYF. Full variable domain (missing parts from reference TRBV5-6 and TRBJ1-3): DAGVTQSPTHLIKTRGQQVTLRCSPKSGHDTVSWYQQALGQGPQFIFQYYEEEERQRGNFPDRFSGHQFPNYSSELNVNALLLGDSALYLCASSITGSGNTIYFGEGSWLTVV.

The gene calls are TRBV7-9 and TRBJ1-2; the TCRdb call, TRBD1, lacks DNA for checking. Germline lookup yields CDR1 SEHNR and CDR2 FQNEAQ (reference sequence). The CDR3 runs to 12 residues. The CDR3 spells CASSGRGDGYTF.

The genes are TRBV28 and TRBJ1-5; TCRdb's D call of TRBD1 is untestable without DNA. There are 15 residues in the CDR3. The germline V gene has CDR1 MDHEN and CDR2 SYDVKM. The CDR3 loop reads CASSSQTGGGQPQHF.

Judged by frequency, this clonotype is medium-sized (0.01 to 0.1%). The V and J genes are TRBV15 and TRBJ1-2; TCRdb picks TRBD1, but there is no DNA to check that call. Germline loops: CDR1 LNHNV, CDR2 YYDKDF (reference sequence). The CDR3 covers 17 residues. The CDR3 loop reads CATSRTSNRGDNYGYTF.

The chain carries TRBV11-2 and TRBJ2-2; with no DNA, the TCRdb D assignment of TRBD1 cannot be verified. The germline V gene encodes CDR1 SGHAT and CDR2 FQNNGV. The CDR3 runs 15 residues. The CDR3 reads CASSPPVGLTGELFF.

This rearrangement joins TRBV20-1 to TRBJ2-7; without DNA, the TCRdb call of TRBD1 cannot be checked. Germline CDR1 is DFQATT and CDR2 is SNEGSKA (reference sequence). There are 13 residues in the CDR3. The CDR3 here is CSAGGQVNYEQYF.

CDR3 residues: CASSLTGPGYTEAFF. This chain joins TRBV12-3 or TRBV12-4 and TRBJ1-1; TCRdb's D call of TRBD1 is untestable without DNA. CDR3 size: 15 residues.

This clonotype is identified as medium-sized from frequency. V gene TRBV29-1 combines with J gene TRBJ1-5. CDR3 length equals 12 residues. Germline assignment: CDR1 SQVTM and CDR2 ANQGSEA. This CDR3 reads CSVEIGGKVQHF.

Judged by frequency, this clonotype is medium-sized. The chain employs TRBV27 and TRBJ2-3; with no DNA, the TCRdb D assignment of TRBD2 cannot be verified. The CDR3 loop spans 16 amino acids. Germline assignment: CDR1 MNHEY and CDR2 SMNVEV (reference sequence). CDR3: CASSLNGRGSTDTQYF.

Its frequency marks this clonotype as medium-sized (0.01 to 0.1%). CDR3 residues: CASSSSARDNTIYF. The chain combines TRBV6-5 with TRBJ1-3. CDR3 length: 14 amino acids. Looked up from germline, CDR1 is MNHEY and CDR2 is SVGAGI.

This clonotype shows up as medium-sized by frequency. The chain is built from TRBV7-6 and TRBJ2-5; TCRdb gives TRBD2 as the D gene, but with no DNA this cannot be confirmed. Germline CDR1 is SGHVS and CDR2 is FNYEAQ. CDR3 length: 14 amino acids. CDR3 sequence: CASSWTIGGETQYF.

J is TRBJ1-1 and V is TRBV5-5. CDR1 and CDR2 from the germline V gene are SGHKS and YYEKEE (reference sequence). The length of the CDR3 is 17 residues. The CDR3: CASSLANLRDRGTEAFF.

This chain links TRBV12-3 or TRBV12-4 with TRBJ1-3; no DNA is available, so the TRBD1 call from TCRdb remains unchecked. This CDR3 has 15 residues. The CDR3 reads CASSPQTGVFNTIYF.

This clonotype is identified as medium-sized from frequency. The chain employs TRBV27 and TRBJ2-1; TCRdb selects TRBD2, and the lack of DNA leaves this call unchecked. Germline CDR1 and CDR2: MNHEY and SMNVEV (reference sequence). This CDR3 has 14 amino acids. The CDR3 loop is CASSFSGAYNEQFF.

Its frequency marks this clonotype as medium-sized. The chain carries TRBV7-2 and TRBJ2-1; with no DNA, the TCRdb D assignment of TRBD1 cannot be verified. The CDR3 spans 13 residues. Germline V lookup: CDR1 SGHTA, CDR2 FQGNSA. The CDR3 reads CASSTDRYNEQFF.

The gene calls are TRBV4-3 and TRBJ1-2; the D call of TRBD1 rests on TCRdb alone, since no DNA is present to check it. CDR1 and CDR2 from the germline V gene are LGHNA and YSLEER. The CDR3 is 14 residues long. The CDR3 is CASSPQQGSYGYTF.

The CDR3 reads CASSQDEGNVAGELFF. The V gene is TRBV4-3, the J gene TRBJ2-2; TCRdb reports TRBD2, a call that lacks DNA to check it against. There are 16 residues in the CDR3. Germline CDR1 and CDR2: LGHNA and YSLEER.

The chain couples TRBV27 to TRBJ1-4; TCRdb designates TRBD1, a call that cannot be tested without DNA. The CDR3 extends over 15 amino acids. In germline, CDR1 is MNHEY, CDR2 SMNVEV (reference sequence). The CDR3 spells CASSPRTGGWEKLFF.

By frequency, this clonotype is medium-sized (0.01 to 0.1%). This rearrangement joins TRBV6-5 to TRBJ1-5; the TCRdb D gene call, TRBD1, has no DNA to confirm it. The CDR3 loop spans 15 amino acids. CDR1 and CDR2 (germline): MNHEY, SVGAGI. CDR3 sequence: CASTTGTGRNQPQHF.

The CDR3 sequence is CASSQTQNPSSGANVLTF. The J gene is TRBJ2-6, the V gene TRBV6-1; TCRdb proposes TRBD1, but this gene call is untestable without DNA. The CDR3 loop spans 18 amino acids. The germline V gene has CDR1 MNHNS and CDR2 SASEGT.

V is TRBV24-1 and J is TRBJ2-1; TCRdb reports TRBD1, a call that lacks DNA to check it against. The CDR3 is 16 residues long. Germline lookup yields CDR1 KGHDR and CDR2 SFDVKD. Here the CDR3 reads CATSARRTGGDNEQFF.

The genes are TRBV4-3 and TRBJ2-1. This CDR3 has 14 residues. Germline V lookup: CDR1 LGHNA, CDR2 YSLEER. CDR3 amino acids: CASSQDSYYNEQFF.

Judged by frequency, this clonotype is medium-sized (0.01 to 0.1%). The chain employs TRBV6-2 or TRBV6-3 and TRBJ2-1; TCRdb proposes TRBD1, but this gene call is untestable without DNA. CDR3 size: 15 residues. Germline assignment: CDR1 MNHEY and CDR2 SVGEGT. CDR3 protein: CASSYLQGAMDEQFF.

According to its frequency, this clonotype is large. This rearrangement joins TRBV20-1 to TRBJ2-1. Germline CDR1 DFQATT, CDR2 SNEGSKA (reference sequence). The CDR3 is 12 residues long. The CDR3 loop is CSASSIDNEQFF.

By frequency, this clonotype registers medium-sized (0.01 to 0.1%). This chain connects TRBV15 to TRBJ2-7; the D gene TCRdb calls, TRBD1, cannot be checked with no DNA. Germline loops: CDR1 LNHNV, CDR2 YYDKDF (reference sequence). The CDR3 consists of 15 residues. This CDR3 is CATSRVQDREGEQYF.

The chain carries TRBV6-4 and TRBJ1-2; the TCRdb D gene call, TRBD1, has no DNA to confirm it. This CDR3 has 12 residues. Germline values: CDR1 MRHNA, CDR2 SNTAGT. CDR3 sequence reads: CASSDRGQGYTF.

The genes are TRBV5-4 and TRBJ2-7; checking the TCRdb D call of TRBD1 is not possible without DNA. This CDR3 is 14 amino acids long. CDR1 SGHNT and CDR2 YYREEE come from the germline V gene (reference sequence). The CDR3 is CASRLVKGTYEQYF.

By frequency, this clonotype registers medium-sized. V gene TRBV5-4 combines with J gene TRBJ2-1; as DNA is missing, the TRBD1 call by TCRdb cannot be tested. Germline lookup yields CDR1 SGHNT and CDR2 YYREEE (reference sequence). The CDR3 consists of 16 residues. The CDR3 loop is CASSLTARTVQNEQFF.